These 9 T cell receptor beta chains originate from one sample sequenced in a study of radiation and T cells in renal cell carcinoma. The time point: baseline pretreatment blood. Sample treatment: 15 Gy SBRT to primary tumor, nephrectomy 4 weeks later. Assay used: immunoSEQ multiplex PCR; TCRdb lists only in-frame clones, some missing. The sample records some 150,000 clones, roughly 84% being singletons. The sample here was blood, taken from a patient whose treatment included radiotherapy and nephrectomy. The receptors here all came from a woman aged 45 to 65 with renal cell carcinoma.

The V call is TRBV11-2, the J call TRBJ2-5, with 9 bases lining up with TRBD1. V trimming: 6 bases; J trimming: 4 bases; junction bases outside the gene matches: 6. CDR1 is SGHAT, CDR2 FQNNGV, per germline. The CDR3 spans 14 residues. CDR3 coding DNA: TGTGCCAGCAGAGGGACAGGGAGAGGAGAGACCCAGTACTTC. Its protein is CASRGTGRGETQYF.

The chain recombines TRBV10-3 with TRBJ1-1; D is perhaps TRBD1 (5 bases). This CDR3 contains 13 residues. The ends were cut back, 0 bases at V and 5 bases at J, with 7 bases in the middle. The germline gives CDR1 ENHRY, CDR2 SYGVKD. The CDR3, as DNA: TGTGCCATCAGTGAGTCAAGGGGTACTGAAGCTTTCTTT. This codes for CAISESRGTEAFF.

The rearrangement joins TRBV7-9 to TRBJ2-5; tentatively, D is TRBD2 (5 bases). V was cut by 6 bases and J by 5 bases, with 19 bases left in between. The CDR3 loop spans 15 amino acids. From germline, CDR1 is SEHNR and CDR2 FQNEAQ (reference sequence). The CDR3 reads CASREARAAIETQYF. The CDR3 nucleotides read TGTGCCAGCAGGGAGGCCCGGGCGGCGATCGAGACCCAGTACTTC.

The J gene is TRBJ1-1, the V gene TRBV7-2; 12 bases fit TRBD1. With V trimmed by 4 bases and J by 2 bases, 8 bases remained unmatched. The CDR3 covers 17 residues. Germline CDR1 is SGHTA and CDR2 is FQGNSA. CDR3 DNA sequence: TGTGCCAGCAGCTCGGGCGGGGGGACAGGGGGCAACACTGAAGCTTTCTTT. Translating gives CASSSGGGTGGNTEAFF. Combining the CDR3 with reference TRBV7-2 and TRBJ1-1 gives the whole variable domain GAGVSQSPSNKVTEKGKDVELRCDPISGHTALYWYRQSLGQGLEFLIYFQGNSAPDKSGLPSDRFSAERTGGSVSTLTIQRTQQEDSAVYLCASSSGGGTGGNTEAFFGQGTRLTVV.

The chain employs TRBV5-4 and TRBJ2-5; D perhaps matches TRBD1 (5 bases). Germline V CDR1 and CDR2: SGHNT, YYREEE (reference sequence). Deletions cut 4 bases from V and 3 bases from J, with 13 bases between. This CDR3 comprises 14 residues. This CDR3 is CASSPPGREETQYF. The CDR3 DNA sequence: TGTGCCAGCAGCCCCCCCGGCAGGGAAGAGACCCAGTACTTC.

The chain carries TRBV29-1 and TRBJ2-3; no definite D call. V lost 3 bases and J lost 3, with 10 bases in between. Germline V CDR1 and CDR2: SQVTM, ANQGSEA. CDR3 length: 13 residues. The CDR3 region has the DNA TGCAGCGTTGACTTTCGGTTAACAGATACGCAGTATTTT. As protein: CSVDFRLTDTQYF.

This clone came up a few times. V usage is TRBV5-1 and J usage is TRBJ1-6; no firm D call. V was pared by 6 bases and J by 7 bases, with 17 bases between. Germline loops: CDR1 SGHRS, CDR2 YFSETQ. The CDR3 spans 15 residues. This CDR3 reads CASTPTEDRNSPLHF. As DNA, the CDR3 is TGCGCCAGCACCCCCACCGAGGACCGGAATTCACCCCTCCACTTT.

The chain combines TRBV5-1 with TRBJ2-2; 7 bases match TRBD1. In germline, CDR1 is SGHRS, CDR2 YFSETQ. The CDR3 loop spans 14 amino acids. Germline trimming cut 4 bases from V and 6 bases from J; bases unmatched to any gene: 6. The CDR3 DNA is TGCGCCAGCAGCGGGACAGTGGAGGCCGGGGAGCTGTTTTTT. As protein: CASSGTVEAGELFF. The variable domain in full, completed from reference TRBV5-1 and TRBJ2-2, reads KAGVTQTPRYLIKTRGQQVTLSCSPISGHRSVSWYQQTPGQGLQFLFEYFSETQRNKGNFPGRFSGRQFSNSRSEMNVSTLELGDSALYLCASSGTVEAGELFFGEGSRLTVL.

The rearrangement joins TRBV5-4 to TRBJ2-1; no firm D call. The V end was cut by 0 bases, the J end by 0 bases, with 7 bases between. The germline gives CDR1 SGHNT, CDR2 YYREEE (reference sequence). CDR3 length equals 15 residues. CDR3 loop: CASSLGRSSYNEQFF. CDR3 DNA sequence: TGTGCCAGCAGCTTGGGCCGGAGCTCCTACAATGAGCAGTTCTTC.